Shown below are 28 T cell receptor beta chains from a single sample sequenced in a study of T-cell memory formation after mild COVID-19. TCRdb reprocessed the 5' RACE reads via MiXCR and lists one record per CDR3 protein. Of 350,000 to 400,000 distinct CDR3 sequences in the sample, around an eighth were seen once. The sequenced sample was PBMCs or a T cell subset sorted from them (not recorded which). All receptors derive from a man between 18 and 35 years old who had mild COVID-19 (a few samples of this study predate the infection). Cell type and time point are not known.

V gene TRBV7-9 combines with J gene TRBJ1-2, with TRBD1 matching over 7 bases. Trimming cost V 5 bases and J 6 bases; bases outside gene matches: 6. The germline V gene has CDR1 SEHNR and CDR2 FQNEAQ (reference sequence). This CDR3 contains 13 residues. CDR3 region: CASSPGQIHGYTF. CDR3 DNA sequence: TGTGCCAGCAGCCCGGGACAGATTCATGGCTACACCTTC.

The chain uses TRBV2 and TRBJ2-5; D assignment may be TRBD1 or TRBD2 (5 bases each). The CDR3 covers 17 residues. CDR1 SNHLY and CDR2 FYNNEI come from the germline V gene. The V and J ends lost 1 base and 3 bases respectively, with 18 bases between them. This CDR3 is CASSEGGDRVPEETQYF. CDR3 sequence (DNA): TGTGCCAGCAGTGAAGGTGGGGACCGAGTTCCTGAAGAGACCCAGTACTTC.

At least ten counts were recorded for this clonotype. The J gene is TRBJ2-3, the V gene TRBV2; tentatively, D is TRBD2 (5 bases). Deletions cut 6 bases from V and 3 bases from J, with 16 bases between. The germline CDR1 and CDR2 sequences are SNHLY and FYNNEI. The CDR3 totals 15 residues. The CDR3 region is CASSPEPGGTDTQYF. Written as DNA, the CDR3 is TGTGCCAGCAGCCCGGAGCCGGGCGGGACAGATACGCAGTATTTT.

This clonotype occurred many times. The chain combines TRBV7-2 with TRBJ1-2; the D gene is possibly TRBD1 (5 bases). Per germline, CDR1 SGHTA and CDR2 FQGNSA. Between the trimmed V and J ends, which lost 5 bases and 8 bases, there was a span of 18 bases. The CDR3 totals 14 residues. The CDR3 DNA is TGTGCCAGCAGCCCTTGGGACGGACTCGGGGGCTACACCTTC. Its protein product is CASSPWDGLGGYTF. The entire variable domain, with the rest obtained from reference TRBV7-2 and TRBJ1-2, is as follows: GAGVSQSPSNKVTEKGKDVELRCDPISGHTALYWYRQSLGQGLEFLIYFQGNSAPDKSGLPSDRFSAERTGGSVSTLTIQRTQQEDSAVYLCASSPWDGLGGYTFGSGTRLTVV.

The chain is built from TRBV19 and TRBJ1-1; a possible D gene is TRBD1 (6 bases). V shed 9 bases and J shed 3 bases, with 17 bases lying between them. CDR3 size: 14 residues. Germline-derived CDR1 and CDR2 are LNHDA and SQIVND (reference sequence). The CDR3 region has the DNA TGTGCCAGCGGGGGGCAGAGGAGGGACACTGAAGCTTTCTTT. It yields the protein CASGGQRRDTEAFF.

J is TRBJ2-1 and V is TRBV6-2 or TRBV6-3; D tentatively reads TRBD1 or TRBD2 (5 bases each). The V gene's germline CDR1 is MNHEY and CDR2 SVGEGT. The V gene lost 7 bases and the J gene lost 10 bases, with 11 bases spanning the gap. The CDR3 totals 11 residues. The CDR3 region is CASKGSREQFF. The CDR3 nucleotides read TGTGCCAGCAAGGGGAGCAGGGAGCAGTTCTTC.

This clonotype was counted many times. The chain is built from TRBV25-1 and TRBJ2-3; D remains unclear. V lost 7 bases, J lost 2 bases, and 10 bases lay in between. Germline V gene sequence: CDR1 MGHDK, CDR2 SYGVNS. This CDR3 spans 13 amino acids. The CDR3 DNA sequence: TGTGCCAGCATGCGCCTGTCCACAGATACGCAGTATTTT. Translated, it gives CASMRLSTDTQYF.

This clonotype has just one count. This rearrangement joins TRBV7-8 to TRBJ2-5; 9 bases are shared with TRBD1. The V gene's germline CDR1 is SGHVS and CDR2 FQNEAQ. The J segment lost 5 bases and the V segment lost 5 bases, leaving 9 bases of the junction unmatched. CDR3 length: 15 residues. The CDR3: CASSPTGGGGETQYF. CDR3 bases: TGTGCCAGCAGCCCGACAGGGGGGGGAGGCGAGACCCAGTACTTC.

The chain is built from TRBV10-3 and TRBJ1-5; TRBD1 is a possible D gene (5 bases). The CDR3 extends over 13 amino acids. Germline-derived CDR1 and CDR2 are ENHRY and SYGVKD. V lost 11 bases and J 7 bases, leaving 18 bases between the germline ends. In nucleotides, the CDR3 is TGTGCCTCCCGGGCCAGGGAAGGACAGCCCCAGCATTTT. Its protein product is CASRAREGQPQHF.

This clonotype has a handful of counts. V is TRBV12-3 or TRBV12-4 and J is TRBJ1-5, with unresolved D. V was trimmed by 3 bases and J by 4 bases, leaving 7 bases between them. This CDR3 has 13 amino acids. The CDR3 DNA sequence: TGTGCCAGCAGTTTGACCATGAATCAGCCCCAGCATTTT. Protein: CASSLTMNQPQHF.

In its sample, this clonotype was seen a few times. As DNA, the CDR3 is TGTGCCAGCAGCTTAGACGGGAATGGGTATGGCTACACCTTC. Translating gives CASSLDGNGYGYTF. V and J are TRBV7-2 and TRBJ1-2; D gene uncertain. The CDR3 runs 14 residues. Per germline, CDR1 SGHTA and CDR2 FQGNSA. The ends were cut back, 1 base at V and 5 bases at J, with 11 bases in the middle.

A few counts support this clonotype. The rearrangement links TRBV20-1 to TRBJ1-5; 9 bases align to TRBD1. Looked up from germline, CDR1 is DFQATT and CDR2 is SNEGSKA (reference sequence). The CDR3 has 14 residues. V gave up 0 bases and J gave up 9 bases; unmatched junction bases: 6. The CDR3 region has the DNA TGCAGTGCTAGAGATCCGGGACAGGGATCGCCCCAGCATTTT. Translation gives CSARDPGQGSPQHF.

The rearrangement uses TRBV20-1 and TRBJ2-3; no clear D gene. The germline V gene encodes CDR1 DFQATT and CDR2 SNEGSKA (reference sequence). Trimming removed 2 bases from V and 3 bases from J, with 12 bases in between. This CDR3 contains 14 residues. DNA for the CDR3: TGCAGTGCTAGATCCTACTCCGAAACAGATACGCAGTATTTT. The encoded protein is CSARSYSETDTQYF.

This clonotype was seen a handful of times. The rearrangement joins TRBV20-1 to TRBJ2-2; either TRBD1 or TRBD2 may supply D (6 bases each). This CDR3 has 14 amino acids. Looked up from germline, CDR1 is DFQATT and CDR2 is SNEGSKA (reference sequence). V was trimmed by 3 bases and J by 4 bases, leaving 12 bases between them. The CDR3 loop reads CSASRGGRTGELFF. The CDR3 DNA follows: TGCAGTGCTAGTCGAGGGGGGCGCACCGGGGAGCTGTTTTTT.

Only a few counts were recorded for this clonotype. This chain connects TRBV5-1 to TRBJ1-4, with D tentatively TRBD1 (5 bases). Trimming pared 1 base from V and 6 bases from J, leaving 10 bases between. Germline values: CDR1 SGHRS, CDR2 YFSETQ. The CDR3 has 14 residues. DNA of the CDR3: TGCGCCAGCAGCTTGTCAGGGATGGATGAAAAACTGTTTTTT. This translates into CASSLSGMDEKLFF.

At least ten counts were recorded for this clonotype. The chain combines TRBV6-5 with TRBJ1-1, with 7 bases aligning to TRBD1. The J segment lost 1 base and the V segment lost 2 bases, leaving 4 bases of the junction unmatched. Germline CDR1 and CDR2: MNHEY and SVGAGI. This CDR3 has 15 amino acids. The CDR3 sequence: CASSYKAGGNTEAFF. CDR3 coding DNA: TGTGCCAGCAGTTACAAGGCAGGGGGGAACACTGAAGCTTTCTTT.

V and J are TRBV5-4 and TRBJ1-4, with D perhaps matching TRBD1 (5 bases). Trimming took 4 bases from V and 7 from J, leaving 17 bases between them. Looked up from germline, CDR1 is SGHNT and CDR2 is YYREEE (reference sequence). The CDR3 length is 15 residues. CDR3 in amino acids: CASSLDRGRPEKLFF. The DNA for the CDR3 is TGTGCCAGCAGCCTTGATCGGGGACGTCCTGAAAAACTGTTTTTT.

This clonotype turned up a few times. The V and J genes are TRBV12-3 or TRBV12-4 and TRBJ2-3; the D is unclear. The CDR3 runs 11 residues. Trimming pared 6 bases from V and 5 bases from J, leaving 6 bases between. In DNA form, the CDR3 reads TGTGCCAGCAGGGACGGAGATACGCAGTATTTT. Translated: CASRDGDTQYF.

There are many counts of this clonotype. The chain couples TRBV29-1 to TRBJ2-5; possibly TRBD1 or TRBD2 for D (5 bases each). Trimming left V 6 bases short and J 5 bases short, with 19 bases between. Germline V gene data show CDR1 as SQVTM and CDR2 as ANQGSEA. This CDR3 comprises 14 residues. The CDR3 sequence is CSVTRDLGTETQYF. CDR3 DNA: TGCAGCGTCACAAGGGACCTCGGGACCGAGACCCAGTACTTC.

There are many counts of this clonotype. The gene calls are TRBV7-9 and TRBJ2-1; 7 positions agree with TRBD1. Germline CDR1 is SEHNR and CDR2 is FQNEAQ (reference sequence). The CDR3 has 14 residues. The V segment lost 5 bases and the J segment 5 bases; nucleotides outside the gene matches: 6. This CDR3 is CASSPRQGNNEQFF. The CDR3 DNA reads as TGTGCCAGCAGCCCGCGACAGGGCAACAATGAGCAGTTCTTC. The full variable domain, in which reference TRBV7-9 and TRBJ2-1 provide the parts outside the CDR3, is DTGVSQNPRHKITKRGQNVTFRCDPISEHNRLYWYRQTLGQGPEFLTYFQNEAQLEKSRLLSDRFSAERPKGSFSTLEIQRTEQGDSAMYLCASSPRQGNNEQFFGPGTRLTVL.

In this sample, this clonotype turned up many times. J is TRBJ2-3 and V is TRBV5-1, with 8 bases fitting TRBD2. The germline CDR1 and CDR2 sequences are SGHRS and YFSETQ. This CDR3 region has 15 residues. V was clipped by 2 bases and J by 2 bases; unmatched bases: 4. The DNA for the CDR3 is TGCGCCAGCAGCTTCAGCGGGGGCAACACAGATACGCAGTATTTT. This sequence encodes CASSFSGGNTDTQYF.

In its sample, this clonotype was seen many times. The chain recombines TRBV5-1 with TRBJ1-6, with 8 bases matching TRBD1. J lost 8 bases, V lost 3 bases, and 7 bases had no gene match. CDR1 and CDR2 from the germline V gene are SGHRS and YFSETQ. This CDR3 contains 15 residues. The CDR3 sequence is CASSSSQGDHSPLHF. CDR3 DNA: TGCGCCAGCAGCTCCTCACAGGGGGACCATTCACCCCTCCACTTT.

In its sample, this clonotype was seen many times. This chain uses TRBV15 with TRBJ2-1; 11 bases map to TRBD2. The J segment lost 7 bases and the V segment lost 1 base, leaving 9 bases of the junction unmatched. This CDR3 has 17 amino acids. Germline values: CDR1 LNHNV, CDR2 YYDKDF (reference sequence). CDR3 sequence: CATSRAHSGGGGNEQFF. The CDR3 DNA follows: TGTGCCACCAGCAGAGCGCATAGCGGGGGGGGTGGGAATGAGCAGTTCTTC.

There are a few counts of this clonotype. V is TRBV6-5 and J is TRBJ1-2, with 7 bases lining up with TRBD1. Germline CDR1 MNHEY, CDR2 SVGAGI. This CDR3 contains 14 residues. V was pared by 6 bases and J by 3 bases, with 7 bases of the junction left unmatched. CDR3 nucleotides: TGTGCCAGCAGGTTGGACAGGAACTACTATGGCTACACCTTC. Its protein is CASRLDRNYYGYTF.

The genes are TRBV12-3 or TRBV12-4 and TRBJ1-4; D is perhaps TRBD1 (6 bases). The CDR3 consists of 14 residues. Trimming pared 6 bases from V and 6 bases from J, leaving 14 bases between. The CDR3 loop reads CASRGDIYYEKLFF. CDR3 DNA sequence: TGTGCCAGCAGAGGGGACATTTATTATGAAAAACTGTTTTTT.

The chain has TRBV2 and TRBJ2-3; TRBD2 matches 10 bases. V dropped 0 bases and J dropped 0; count of bases not matched to a gene: 12. CDR1 is SNHLY and CDR2 is FYNNEI in the germline V gene. This CDR3 contains 20 residues. CDR3 region: CASSEAGSGGPSPSTDTQYF. The CDR3 DNA reads as TGTGCCAGCAGTGAAGCCGGTAGCGGGGGGCCCTCTCCTAGCACAGATACGCAGTATTTT.

This clonotype was counted between two and nine times. This chain joins TRBV12-3 or TRBV12-4 and TRBJ1-1; D perhaps matches TRBD1 (6 bases). The CDR3 is 10 amino acids. V lost 10 bases, J lost 8 bases, and 11 bases lay in between. This CDR3 is CAMGTSEAFF. The CDR3 nucleotides read TGTGCCATGGGGACATCAGAAGCTTTCTTT.

This clonotype was seen repeatedly, ten times or more. This chain links TRBV7-9 with TRBJ1-1, with unresolved D. Trimming pared 2 bases from V and 8 bases from J, leaving 9 bases between. The germline V gene encodes CDR1 SEHNR and CDR2 FQNEAQ (reference sequence). The CDR3 consists of 12 residues. CDR3 sequence (DNA): TGTGCCAGCAGCTTAAGGGCGGGAGAAGCTTTCTTT. Translation gives CASSLRAGEAFF.